Listed here are 30 T cell receptor beta chains from one sample, sequenced in a study of T cell responses to AZD1222 COVID-19 vaccine. Libraries were prepared by immunoSEQ multiplex PCR; TCRdb keeps only in-frame clonotypes and omits some of them. The sample carries about 64,000 clones, roughly 80% recorded once. Sequenced material: peripheral blood, taken 28 days after the second AZD1222 dose. These receptor sequences come from an adult who received the AZD1222 COVID-19 vaccine.

Worth noting for this clone: An end of the junction does not agree with germline; a read error may underlie this. The chain uses TRBV18 and TRBJ1-6; D unresolved. Germline V gene data show CDR1 as KGHSH and CDR2 as LQKENI. This CDR3 is 13 amino acids long. The chain's CDR3 is CASSAGSNAPLHF. DNA of the CDR3: TGTGCCAGCTCGGCCGGGAGTAATGCACCCCTCCACTTT.

The chain is built from TRBV10-3 and TRBJ1-2; D gene uncertain. CDR1 and CDR2 from the germline V gene are ENHRY and SYGVKD. The CDR3 runs to 13 residues. The chain's CDR3 is CATLEPTNYGYTF. In DNA form, the CDR3 reads TGTGCAACCTTAGAGCCTACTAACTATGGCTACACCTTC.

This chain uses TRBV2 with TRBJ2-7; 11 positions agree with TRBD2. The germline V gene has CDR1 SNHLY and CDR2 FYNNEI. After removal of 7 bases from V and 3 bases from J, the junction contained 8 bases not matched to a gene. There are 15 residues in the CDR3. CDR3 loop: CASTPSGGLLYEQYF. Written as DNA, the CDR3 is TGTGCCAGCACCCCTAGCGGGGGGTTACTCTACGAGCAGTACTTC.

This sequence joins TRBV30 and TRBJ2-7; D is ambiguous. The CDR3 has 12 amino acids. CDR1 is GTSNPN, CDR2 SVGIG, per germline (reference sequence). The V end was cut by 0 bases, the J end by 3 bases, with 6 bases between. CDR3: CAWSVSYYEQYF. The DNA of the CDR3 is TGTGCCTGGAGTGTATCGTACTACGAGCAGTACTTC.

V is TRBV9 and J is TRBJ2-3; TRBD2 matches 7 bases. V was clipped by 0 bases and J by 0 bases; unmatched bases: 7. In germline, CDR1 is SGDLS, CDR2 YYNGEE. The length of the CDR3 is 17 residues. The CDR3 is CASSVARGTISTDTQYF. CDR3 sequence (DNA): TGTGCCAGCAGCGTAGCCCGGGGGACTATTAGCACAGATACGCAGTATTTT.

The chain uses TRBV3-1 (or the pseudogene TRBV3-2) and TRBJ2-7; D is unresolved. CDR1 is LGHDT and CDR2 is YNNKEL in the germline V gene (reference sequence). The length of the CDR3 is 12 residues. V was clipped by 3 bases and J by 6 bases, with 9 bases between them. This CDR3 reads CASSQGSGEQYF. CDR3 sequence (DNA): TGTGCCAGCAGCCAGGGATCTGGCGAGCAGTACTTC.

The rearrangement uses TRBV27 and TRBJ1-2, with no clear D. The ends were cut back, 1 base at V and 2 bases at J, with 8 bases in the middle. This CDR3 spans 14 amino acids. CDR1 and CDR2 (germline): MNHEY, SMNVEV (reference sequence). DNA of the CDR3: TGTGCCAGCAGTTTATTGGCGGGGAACTATGGCTACACCTTC. This gives the protein CASSLLAGNYGYTF.

This clone was counted once. J is TRBJ1-3 and V is TRBV28; D is ambiguous. CDR3 length: 14 residues. The germline CDR1 and CDR2 sequences are MDHEN and SYDVKM. The V and J ends lost 4 bases and 5 bases respectively, with 12 bases between them. In DNA form, the CDR3 reads TGTGCCAGCAGTTCCCCCGCAAATAGAAACACCATATATTTT. Residues: CASSSPANRNTIYF.

The rearrangement joins TRBV7-2 to TRBJ1-6; 9 bases map to TRBD1. The germline CDR1 and CDR2 sequences are SGHTA and FQGNSA. Unmatched junction bases numbered 3, after V lost 3 bases and J lost 6 bases. The CDR3 covers 15 residues. Written as DNA, the CDR3 is TGTGCCAGCAGCTTGGGACAGGGTGGTAATTCACCCCTCCACTTT. This encodes CASSLGQGGNSPLHF.

This sequence joins TRBV19 and TRBJ2-7; D might be TRBD1 (5 bases). This CDR3 has 13 residues. CDR1 is LNHDA and CDR2 is SQIVND in the germline V gene (reference sequence). V was cut by 3 bases and J by 3 bases, with 9 bases left in between. CDR3 in amino acids: CASSITGYYEQYF. The CDR3 DNA sequence: TGTGCCAGTAGTATTACAGGCTACTACGAGCAGTACTTC. Supplemented by reference TRBV19 and TRBJ2-7, the full variable domain reads DGGITQSPKYLFRKEGQNVTLSCEQNLNHDAMYWYRQDPGQGLRLIYYSQIVNDFQKGDIAEGYSVSREKKESFPLTVTSAQKNPTAFYLCASSITGYYEQYFGPGTRLTVT.

The chain carries TRBV14 and TRBJ2-3; the D gene is possibly TRBD2 (6 bases). Germline-derived CDR1 and CDR2 are SGHDN and FVKESK. Trimming removed 4 bases from V and 3 bases from J, with 20 bases in between. CDR3 size: 17 residues. The CDR3 nucleotides are TGTGCCAGCAGCCTTAGCGTTGGACTAAAGATAACAGATACGCAGTATTTT. Its protein product is CASSLSVGLKITDTQYF.

In its sample, this clone was seen a few times. The chain links TRBV5-1 to TRBJ1-2, with unresolved D. CDR3 size: 14 residues. Germline CDR1 and CDR2: SGHRS and YFSETQ. The germline V and J ends were trimmed by 4 bases and 8 bases, with 18 bases remaining between them. CDR3 protein: CASSRRQKADGYTF. CDR3 DNA: TGCGCCAGCAGCCGGAGGCAGAAAGCTGACGGCTACACCTTC.

The chain is built from TRBV19 and TRBJ1-5; perhaps TRBD1 as D (5 bases). The V and J ends lost 6 bases and 7 bases respectively, with 19 bases between them. Germline V gives CDR1 LNHDA, CDR2 SQIVND (reference sequence). The CDR3 is 15 residues long. Here the CDR3 reads CASSLDSPPRQPQHF. The CDR3 DNA reads TGTGCCAGTAGCCTTGACAGCCCTCCAAGACAGCCCCAGCATTTT.

The chain carries TRBV19 and TRBJ2-2, with D perhaps matching TRBD1 (5 bases). The CDR3 totals 15 residues. Germline loops: CDR1 LNHDA, CDR2 SQIVND (reference sequence). Trimming left V 6 bases short and J 7 bases short, with 18 bases between. The CDR3, as DNA: TGTGCCAGTAGAAGAAGACAGCTCTCTGGCGGGGAGCTGTTTTTT. Its protein is CASRRRQLSGGELFF.

The chain links TRBV30 to TRBJ1-3, with D uncertain. The CDR3 runs 15 residues. The V gene lost 5 bases and the J gene lost 0 bases, with 14 bases spanning the gap. Germline loops: CDR1 GTSNPN, CDR2 SVGIG (reference sequence). The CDR3 is CAWDAKDGSGNTIYF. The CDR3 DNA sequence: TGTGCCTGGGACGCCAAGGACGGCTCTGGAAACACCATATATTTT. Based on the CDR3 plus reference TRBV30 and TRBJ1-3, the full variable domain is SQTIHQWPATLVQPVGSPLSLECTVEGTSNPNLYWYRQAAGRGLQLLFYSVGIGQISSEVPQNLSASRPQDRQFILSSKKLLLSDSGFYLCAWDAKDGSGNTIYFGEGSWLTVV.

CDR3 in amino acids: CASSQDLQGVNGYTF. The CDR3 DNA reads TGCGCCAGCAGCCAAGATTTACAGGGAGTGAATGGCTACACCTTC. The genes are TRBV4-1 and TRBJ1-2; a weak D match, TRBD1 (6 bases). The V gene's germline CDR1 is MGHRA and CDR2 YSYEKL. Trimming cost V 0 bases and J 6 bases, with 14 bases left between them. This CDR3 is built from 15 residues.

The V call is TRBV5-4, the J call TRBJ2-1, with D possibly matching TRBD2 (6 bases). V was clipped by 6 bases and J by 8 bases, with 15 bases between them. The CDR3 runs to 13 residues. The germline CDR1 and CDR2 sequences are SGHNT and YYREEE (reference sequence). CDR3 sequence (DNA): TGTGCCAGCAAGCTTCCTGGAGGGGATGAGCAGTTCTTC. It encodes CASKLPGGDEQFF.

This clone has only a few counts. V is TRBV18 and J is TRBJ1-3; D not certain. V lost 3 bases and J 0 bases, leaving 21 bases between the germline ends. In germline, CDR1 is KGHSH, CDR2 LQKENI. This CDR3 has 19 residues. Written as DNA, the CDR3 is TGTGCCAGCTCACCCCTCAATCCCCGGACTGCGAGCTCTGGAAACACCATATATTTT. It encodes CASSPLNPRTASSGNTIYF.

The chain has TRBV7-2 and TRBJ2-5; 8 bases match TRBD2. CDR1 and CDR2 from the germline V gene are SGHTA and FQGNSA. This CDR3 is built from 15 residues. V was pared by 5 bases and J by 3 bases, with 8 bases of the junction left unmatched. In DNA, the CDR3 is TGTGCCAGCAGCCCGATAGGGACTAGTGAAGAGACCCAGTACTTC. Its protein product is CASSPIGTSEETQYF.

This rearrangement joins TRBV29-1 to TRBJ1-1, with D maybe TRBD1 (6 bases). V was cut by 2 bases and J by 4 bases, with 11 bases left in between. The CDR3 loop spans 13 amino acids. Germline V gives CDR1 SQVTM, CDR2 ANQGSEA. The CDR3: CSVERGAGTEAFF. The CDR3, as DNA: TGCAGCGTTGAAAGGGGGGCTGGCACTGAAGCTTTCTTT.

V usage is TRBV7-6 and J usage is TRBJ1-2; 7 bases fit TRBD1. The CDR3 consists of 13 residues. Germline-derived CDR1 and CDR2 are SGHVS and FNYEAQ. Trimming took 5 bases from V and 4 from J; bases not matched to a gene: 4. The CDR3 coding sequence is TGTGCCAGCAGCCAGGGGGGGGCCTATGGCTACACCTTC. Amino acid sequence: CASSQGGAYGYTF.

This clone has a single count. The rearrangement links TRBV7-3 to TRBJ1-1; a possible D gene is TRBD1 (5 bases). The V gene lost 3 bases and the J gene lost 1 base, with 12 bases spanning the gap. This CDR3 is built from 15 residues. From germline, CDR1 is SGHTA and CDR2 FQGTGA. The CDR3 DNA is TGTGCCAGCAGCTTCGGTGACAGACCGAACACTGAAGCTTTCTTT. Protein sequence: CASSFGDRPNTEAFF.

CDR3 residues: CASSQAGRTIQPLHF. The CDR3 DNA is TGTGCCAGCAGCCAAGCAGGGCGCACGATTCAGCCCCTCCACTTT. The genes are TRBV3-1 (or the pseudogene TRBV3-2) and TRBJ1-6, with a weak D call TRBD1 (5 bases). V lost 1 base to trimming and J lost 13 bases, with 17 bases between them. CDR3 size: 15 residues. Germline CDR1 is LGHDT and CDR2 is YNNKEL (reference sequence).

In its sample, this clone was seen a few times. The rearrangement uses TRBV7-2 and TRBJ1-2; the match to TRBD1 covers 9 bases. CDR1 and CDR2 (germline): SGHTA, FQGNSA. This CDR3 has 18 residues. V was clipped by 5 bases and J by 1 base; unmatched bases: 14. The CDR3 bases are TGTGCCAGCAGCCTACTGCCGGGACAGGGAGACTTTAACTATGGCTACACCTTC. This gives the protein CASSLLPGQGDFNYGYTF.

This clone was counted only a few times. The CDR3 sequence is CASGFVRDRGYEQYF. CDR3 nucleotide sequence: TGTGCTAGTGGTTTTGTCCGGGACAGAGGCTACGAGCAGTACTTC. This chain joins TRBV12-5 and TRBJ2-7, with 7 bases aligning to TRBD1. The CDR3 runs 15 residues. V shed 3 bases and J 3 bases; nucleotides not matched to a gene: 8. CDR1 and CDR2 from the germline V gene are LGHNT and FRNRAP.

There are a few counts of this clone. The J gene is TRBJ1-6, the V gene TRBV3-1 (or the pseudogene TRBV3-2), with D uncertain. This CDR3 is built from 16 residues. The germline V gene encodes CDR1 LGHDT and CDR2 YNNKEL (reference sequence). V dropped 0 bases and J dropped 4 bases, with 10 bases sitting between them. The CDR3 DNA reads as TGTGCCAGCAGCCAAGAAGGAGATAGGTATAATTCACCCCTCCACTTT. Its translation: CASSQEGDRYNSPLHF.

The chain couples TRBV9 to TRBJ2-2; D may be TRBD1 (6 bases). Trimming took 0 bases from V and 0 from J, leaving 9 bases between them. CDR3 length: 16 residues. Germline V gene data show CDR1 as SGDLS and CDR2 as YYNGEE. Here the CDR3 DNA reads TGTGCCAGCAGCGTAGATCACAGGGCGAACACCGGGGAGCTGTTTTTT. Protein: CASSVDHRANTGELFF.

The chain combines TRBV7-2 with TRBJ2-7; no clear D gene. Trimming took 1 base from V and 4 from J, leaving 5 bases between them. The CDR3 is made up of 12 amino acids. The V gene's germline CDR1 is SGHTA and CDR2 FQGNSA. The CDR3 loop reads CASSLDPYEQYF. The CDR3 nucleotides are TGTGCCAGCAGCTTAGATCCATACGAGCAGTACTTC.

This rearrangement joins TRBV2 to TRBJ2-6; the match to TRBD1 covers 7 bases. The CDR3 totals 14 residues. Germline V lookup: CDR1 SNHLY, CDR2 FYNNEI. V was pared by 10 bases and J by 10 bases, with 13 bases of the junction left unmatched. Here the CDR3 reads CATLRTGTENVLTF. Written as DNA, the CDR3 is TGTGCCACTCTCCGGACCGGGACAGAAAACGTCCTGACTTTC.

The chain combines TRBV3-1 (or the pseudogene TRBV3-2) with TRBJ1-6; D is possibly TRBD1 (6 bases). Trimming left V 2 bases short and J 8 bases short, with 13 bases between. From germline, CDR1 is LGHDT and CDR2 YNNKEL (reference sequence). CDR3 length equals 15 residues. The chain's CDR3 is CASSQQQGMDSPLHF. In nucleotides, the CDR3 is TGTGCCAGCAGCCAACAACAGGGAATGGATTCACCCCTCCACTTT.